This entry lists 13 T cell receptor beta chains sequenced from one sample in a study of technical replicates of blood from four donors. Only in-frame clones appear in the TCRdb table, and some are missing; sequencing was by immunoSEQ multiplex PCR. The table shows about 74,000 clones, with approximately 95% occurring only once. The sequenced material came from T cells isolated from PBMCs. The receptors were sampled from a human donor in good health.

V gene TRBV28 combines with J gene TRBJ2-7; D might be TRBD1 (5 bases). This CDR3 has 16 residues. Trimming left V 3 bases short and J 3 bases short, with 18 bases between. The germline V gene encodes CDR1 MDHEN and CDR2 SYDVKM. The CDR3 DNA sequence: TGTGCCAGCAGTTTCGTAAGGGGAAGGTCCGGCTACGAGCAGTACTTC. Its translation is CASSFVRGRSGYEQYF. The whole variable domain, filled in from reference TRBV28 and TRBJ2-7, reads DVKVTQSSRYLVKRTGEKVFLECVQDMDHENMFWYRQDPGLGLRLIYFSYDVKMKEKGDIPEGYSVSREKKERFSLILESASTNQTSMYLCASSFVRGRSGYEQYFGPGTRLTVT.

The V gene is TRBV4-1, the J gene TRBJ1-6; TRBD1 is a possible D gene (6 bases). V was trimmed by 1 base and J by 6 bases, leaving 19 bases between them. The CDR3 consists of 18 residues. Germline loops: CDR1 MGHRA, CDR2 YSYEKL. The CDR3: CASSQGLAGAFGNSPLHF. The CDR3, as DNA: TGCGCCAGCAGCCAAGGGCTTGCGGGGGCGTTTGGTAATTCACCCCTCCACTTT.

This clone was recorded once. The chain joins TRBV30 to TRBJ2-2, with TRBD1 matching over 11 bases. Germline V gene data show CDR1 as GTSNPN and CDR2 as SVGIG (reference sequence). The CDR3 has 15 residues. The junction had 3 bases not matched to a gene; V was cut back by 0 bases and J by 6 bases. The CDR3 nucleotides are TGTGCCTGGAGTGTGGGACAGGGGGTCGCCGGGGAGCTGTTTTTT. Translation: CAWSVGQGVAGELFF.

This chain connects TRBV28 to TRBJ2-7; 9 nucleotides align to TRBD1. This CDR3 is 14 amino acids long. The V gene's germline CDR1 is MDHEN and CDR2 SYDVKM. The V segment lost 2 bases and the J segment 5 bases; nucleotides outside the gene matches: 4. DNA for the CDR3: TGTGCCAGCAGTTTACGGGACAGGGTCCACGAGCAGTACTTC. This gives the protein CASSLRDRVHEQYF.

This clone was recorded only once. This chain joins TRBV19 and TRBJ1-4; TRBD1 matches 9 bases. Trimming cost V 5 bases and J 7 bases; bases outside gene matches: 2. Per the germline V gene, CDR1 is LNHDA and CDR2 is SQIVND (reference sequence). The CDR3 consists of 13 residues. CDR3 protein: CASSGQGREKLFF. In nucleotides, the CDR3 is TGTGCCAGTAGTGGACAGGGGCGTGAAAAACTGTTTTTT.

The chain employs TRBV6-5 and TRBJ2-5, with 8 nucleotides matching TRBD1. Trimming removed 4 bases from V and 1 base from J; junction bases left unmatched: 5. Germline CDR1 reads MNHEY; CDR2 reads SVGAGI. The CDR3 has 15 amino acids. DNA for the CDR3: TGTGCCAGCAGTTGGGACAGGAGGACCCAAGAGACCCAGTACTTC. It is translated as CASSWDRRTQETQYF.

The count of this clone is one. The rearrangement joins TRBV5-4 to TRBJ2-7, with a tentative D call TRBD1 (6 bases). In germline, CDR1 is SGHNT, CDR2 YYREEE (reference sequence). With 4 bases removed from V and 5 bases from J, the gap between germline ends came to 19 bases. The CDR3 has 15 residues. CDR3 DNA sequence: TGTGCCAGCAGCCTGCCGGGTAGGGGGAACGACGAGCAGTACTTC. It translates to CASSLPGRGNDEQYF.

The V call is TRBV4-2, the J call TRBJ2-3; no clear D. The CDR3 length is 13 residues. Between the trimmed V and J ends, which lost 0 bases and 5 bases, there was a span of 6 bases. Looked up from germline, CDR1 is LGHNA and CDR2 is YNFKEQ. The CDR3 DNA reads TGTGCCAGCAGCCAAGAACGCGTAGATACGCAGTATTTT. Translation: CASSQERVDTQYF.

The V call is TRBV25-1, the J call TRBJ1-5, with TRBD1 identical over 8 bases. Germline loops: CDR1 MGHDK, CDR2 SYGVNS. The CDR3 is 14 amino acids. The DNA for the CDR3 is TGTGCGGCAGGGGCAGGGGGCCCGTGTCAGCCCCAGCATTTT. Encoded protein: CAAGAGGPCQPQHF.

The count of this clone is one. In nucleotides, the CDR3 is TGTGCCAGCATGCGACTAGCGGGGGGTAGCTCCTACGAGCAGTACTTC. This codes for CASMRLAGGSSYEQYF. The chain employs TRBV2 and TRBJ2-7, with 13 bases identical to TRBD2. This CDR3 has 16 amino acids. The ends lost 7 bases at V and 0 bases at J; junction bases unmatched: 6. Germline CDR1 and CDR2: SNHLY and FYNNEI.

The V and J genes are TRBV10-3 and TRBJ2-3; D remains ambiguous. Between the trimmed V and J ends, which lost 3 bases and 2 bases, there was a span of 9 bases. Germline V gene data show CDR1 as ENHRY and CDR2 as SYGVKD. This CDR3 is built from 14 residues. The CDR3 sequence: CAISEVQHTDTQYF. In nucleotides, the CDR3 is TGTGCCATCAGTGAAGTCCAACACACAGATACGCAGTATTTT.

This rearrangement joins TRBV6-5 to TRBJ2-1; possibly TRBD2 for D (5 bases). The CDR3 runs to 14 residues. CDR1 and CDR2 from the germline V gene are MNHEY and SVGAGI. V was trimmed by 3 bases and J by 2 bases, leaving 8 bases between them. CDR3 amino acids: CASSYSETYNEQFF. The DNA for the CDR3 is TGTGCCAGCAGTTATAGCGAGACCTACAATGAGCAGTTCTTC.

The chain combines TRBV29-1 with TRBJ1-5; TRBD1 might be the D (5 bases). Trimming stripped 4 bases from V and 4 bases from J, with 8 bases between. CDR3 length equals 12 residues. CDR1 is SQVTM and CDR2 is ANQGSEA in the germline V gene. This chain's CDR3 is CSVGQLNQPQHF. In DNA, the CDR3 is TGCAGCGTTGGACAGCTAAATCAGCCCCAGCATTTT.